These T cell receptor beta chains were read from a single sample in a study of shared clonotypes between healthy human individuals. The method was immunoSEQ multiplex PCR; TCRdb's version includes in-frame clones alone and lacks a portion of them. The table lists millions of clones, about 92% of them singletons. Sequencing input: naive CD8+ T cells from PBMCs. These receptors all stem from a man aged 18 to 30 in good health. Some clones in this sample may be carry-over from other donors' samples. Each CDR3 is given with its conserved first and last residue. The order of the fields is clone size, V gene, J gene, D gene, CDR3 protein, CDR3 DNA. The D gene is left open where the match is weak. Not all rows give a size; the values are once, few, many and, for expanded clones, a class.

clone size: .; V gene: TRBV4-3; J gene: TRBJ2-7; D gene: TRBD2; CDR3 protein: CASSQGYRAGVYEQYF; CDR3 DNA: TGCGCCAGCAGCCAAGGTTATCGAGCGGGGGTCTACGAGCAGTACTTC
clone size: .; V gene: TRBV5-8; J gene: TRBJ1-4; D gene: .; CDR3 protein: CASSLLQNEKLFF; CDR3 DNA: TGTGCCAGCAGCTTGTTGCAGAATGAAAAACTGTTTTTT
clone size: .; V gene: TRBV27; J gene: TRBJ2-3; D gene: .; CDR3 protein: CASSPPSAPDTQYF; CDR3 DNA: TGTGCCAGCAGTCCACCCTCCGCCCCAGATACGCAGTATTTT
clone size: once; V gene: TRBV11-2; J gene: TRBJ2-1; D gene: TRBD2; CDR3 protein: CASSFGAGESYNEQFF; CDR3 DNA: TGTGCCAGCAGCTTTGGAGCGGGAGAGTCCTACAATGAGCAGTTCTTC
clone size: .; V gene: TRBV7-6; J gene: TRBJ1-4; D gene: TRBD1; CDR3 protein: CASSSGPSGGDEKLFF; CDR3 DNA: TGTGCCAGCAGCTCCGGACCGTCAGGGGGCGATGAAAAACTGTTTTTT
clone size: .; V gene: TRBV11-2; J gene: TRBJ2-5; D gene: .; CDR3 protein: CASSLTGLWGQETQYF; CDR3 DNA: TGTGCCAGCAGCTTAACAGGGCTTTGGGGTCAAGAGACCCAGTACTTC
clone size: .; V gene: TRBV28; J gene: TRBJ1-2; D gene: TRBD1; CDR3 protein: CASSLKGARGYTF; CDR3 DNA: TGTGCCAGCAGTTTAAAGGGGGCGAGGGGCTACACCTTC
clone size: .; V gene: TRBV5-1; J gene: TRBJ2-7; D gene: TRBD1; CDR3 protein: CASSTTPGTGYEQYF; CDR3 DNA: TGCGCCAGCAGCACTACACCAGGGACAGGGTACGAGCAGTACTTC
clone size: .; V gene: TRBV7-9; J gene: TRBJ1-1; D gene: .; CDR3 protein: CASSLSSNTEAFF; CDR3 DNA: TGTGCCAGCAGCTTATCTTCGAACACTGAAGCTTTCTTT
clone size: .; V gene: TRBV4-1; J gene: TRBJ1-1; D gene: TRBD1; CDR3 protein: CASSQVGTATEAFF; CDR3 DNA: TGCGCCAGCAGCCAAGTGGGGACAGCCACTGAAGCTTTCTTT
clone size: .; V gene: TRBV15; J gene: TRBJ1-2; D gene: .; CDR3 protein: CATSRDTGNYGYTF; CDR3 DNA: TGTGCCACCAGCAGAGATACAGGGAACTATGGCTACACCTTC
clone size: .; V gene: TRBV7-2; J gene: TRBJ2-7; D gene: .; CDR3 protein: CASIEGGFGYEQYF; CDR3 DNA: TGTGCCAGCATAGAGGGCGGGTTTGGCTACGAGCAGTACTTC
clone size: .; V gene: TRBV11-2; J gene: TRBJ2-7; D gene: .; CDR3 protein: CASSLEGSSSYEQYF; CDR3 DNA: TGTGCCAGCAGCTTAGAAGGGTCGAGCTCCTACGAGCAGTACTTC
clone size: .; V gene: TRBV27; J gene: TRBJ2-6; D gene: TRBD1; CDR3 protein: CASRARDSREGANVLTF; CDR3 DNA: TGTGCCAGCAGGGCAAGGGACAGCCGCGAGGGGGCCAACGTCCTGACTTTC
clone size: .; V gene: TRBV28; J gene: TRBJ2-1; D gene: .; CDR3 protein: CASRAERYNEQFF; CDR3 DNA: TGTGCCAGCAGGGCCGAACGATACAATGAGCAGTTCTTC
clone size: .; V gene: TRBV29-1; J gene: TRBJ2-7; D gene: .; CDR3 protein: CSVEGQSSYEQYF; CDR3 DNA: TGCAGCGTTGAGGGGCAAAGCTCCTACGAGCAGTACTTC
clone size: .; V gene: TRBV6-1; J gene: TRBJ2-7; D gene: .; CDR3 protein: CASSEYRGQVYEQYF; CDR3 DNA: TGTGCCAGCAGTGAATATAGGGGCCAGGTCTACGAGCAGTACTTC
clone size: .; V gene: TRBV7-8; J gene: TRBJ2-5; D gene: TRBD2; CDR3 protein: CASSLRAGLGDQYF; CDR3 DNA: TGTGCCAGCAGCTTACGAGCGGGGTTGGGGGACCAGTACTTC
clone size: .; V gene: TRBV4-3; J gene: TRBJ2-1; D gene: TRBD1; CDR3 protein: CASSQEGREFRGLRNEQFF; CDR3 DNA: TGCGCCAGCAGCCAAGAGGGGAGAGAATTCAGGGGGCTAAGGAATGAGCAGTTCTTC
clone size: .; V gene: TRBV5-1; J gene: TRBJ1-1; D gene: .; CDR3 protein: CASSLAGHDIEAFF; CDR3 DNA: TGCGCCAGCAGCTTGGCCGGGCACGATATTGAAGCTTTCTTT
clone size: .; V gene: TRBV4-3; J gene: TRBJ2-1; D gene: TRBD2; CDR3 protein: CASSQDRGSGRAREQFF; CDR3 DNA: TGCGCCAGCAGCCAAGATCGGGGTAGCGGGAGGGCTAGAGAGCAGTTCTTC
clone size: .; V gene: TRBV28; J gene: TRBJ1-2; D gene: TRBD1; CDR3 protein: CASSSGQGARLYGYTF; CDR3 DNA: TGTGCCAGCAGTTCCGGACAGGGGGCGAGGCTCTATGGCTACACCTTC
clone size: .; V gene: TRBV5-6; J gene: TRBJ2-7; D gene: TRBD1; CDR3 protein: CASSYRDRIFYEQYF; CDR3 DNA: TGTGCCAGCAGCTACCGGGACAGGATATTCTACGAGCAGTACTTC
clone size: .; V gene: TRBV30; J gene: TRBJ1-2; D gene: .; CDR3 protein: CAWMDGVGYTF; CDR3 DNA: TGTGCCTGGATGGACGGGGTGGGCTACACCTTC
clone size: .; V gene: TRBV28; J gene: TRBJ1-5; D gene: .; CDR3 protein: CASSLGLWGKGQPQHF; CDR3 DNA: TGTGCCAGCAGTTTAGGATTGTGGGGTAAAGGACAGCCCCAGCATTTT
clone size: .; V gene: TRBV14; J gene: TRBJ1-2; D gene: .; CDR3 protein: CARQGPTNYGYTF; CDR3 DNA: TGTGCCAGACAGGGACCGACTAACTATGGCTACACCTTC
clone size: .; V gene: TRBV7-9; J gene: TRBJ2-1; D gene: .; CDR3 protein: CASRPDYNEQFF; CDR3 DNA: TGTGCCAGCAGACCAGACTACAATGAGCAGTTCTTC
clone size: .; V gene: TRBV2; J gene: TRBJ2-7; D gene: .; CDR3 protein: CASRDREQYF; CDR3 DNA: TGTGCCAGCAGGGATCGCGAGCAGTACTTC
clone size: .; V gene: TRBV4-3; J gene: TRBJ2-1; D gene: .; CDR3 protein: CASSQDTSPNEQFF; CDR3 DNA: TGCGCCAGCAGCCAAGATACTAGCCCCAATGAGCAGTTCTTC
clone size: .; V gene: TRBV11-2; J gene: TRBJ2-5; D gene: .; CDR3 protein: CASSRTLAGQETQYF; CDR3 DNA: TGTGCCAGCAGCCGAACACTGGCGGGTCAAGAGACCCAGTACTTC
clone size: .; V gene: TRBV5-1; J gene: TRBJ1-1; D gene: .; CDR3 protein: CASSTLQAGIGSEAFF; CDR3 DNA: TGCGCCAGCAGCACACTCCAGGCGGGGATTGGGAGTGAAGCTTTCTTT
clone size: .; V gene: TRBV19; J gene: TRBJ1-2; D gene: .; CDR3 protein: CASSIRAATYGYTF; CDR3 DNA: TGTGCCAGTAGTATAAGGGCCGCCACCTATGGCTACACCTTC
clone size: .; V gene: TRBV4-1; J gene: TRBJ1-3; D gene: .; CDR3 protein: CASSQVAAYSGNTIYF; CDR3 DNA: TGCGCCAGCAGCCAAGTGGCAGCTTACTCTGGAAACACCATATATTTT
clone size: .; V gene: TRBV6-1; J gene: TRBJ2-7; D gene: .; CDR3 protein: CASSEPPGEEQYF; CDR3 DNA: TGTGCCAGCAGTGAACCTCCCGGGGAGGAGCAGTACTTC
clone size: .; V gene: TRBV28; J gene: TRBJ2-3; D gene: TRBD2; CDR3 protein: CASSLDGRRTDTQYF; CDR3 DNA: TGTGCCAGCAGTTTGGACGGGAGGAGGACAGATACGCAGTATTTT
clone size: .; V gene: TRBV4-2; J gene: TRBJ1-5; D gene: .; CDR3 protein: CASSQDFAGRLNQPQHF; CDR3 DNA: TGTGCCAGCAGCCAAGATTTCGCGGGACGGCTCAATCAGCCCCAGCATTTT